This T cell receptor beta chain was identified during a study of T-cell reconstitution after alpha-beta-depleted transplantation in children. Study results and caveats: A year had passed since transplant, and T-cell counts and diversity by then came mostly from newly produced T cells.

This clonotype was counted many times. Its antigen is unidentified. The CDR3 loop spans 16 amino acids. Trimming shortened V by 2 bases and J by 1 base, and 15 bases separated the two germline ends. The germline V gene has CDR1 KGHSH and CDR2 LQKENI. Researchers prepared the TCRbeta library using unique molecular identifiers, the study reports. TCRdb re-derived calls from the PCR reads in MiXCR, one entry per CDR3 protein. This table has 40,000 to 60,000 distinct CDR3 sequences, around a tenth appearing once. The clonotype originates from a male patient aged 2 to 9 who had a stem cell transplant for chronic granulomatous disease, so the T cells may come from the graft donor. The sequenced sample was PBMCs, mostly from graft donor cells, obtained 60 days after TCRalphabeta/CD19-depleted stem cell transplant. J is TRBJ2-7 and V is TRBV18, with D perhaps TRBD1 (6 bases). CDR3 sequence (DNA): TGTGCCAGCTCACCAATCGTTAACAGGGCTTCCTACGAGCAGTACTTC. This sequence encodes CASSPIVNRASYEQYF.